What follows are 5 T cell receptor beta chains derived from one specimen sequenced in a study of T cell repertoires in aging, cancer and after chemotherapy. TCR beta rearrangements were amplified from peripheral blood genomic DNA. TRB rearrangements spanning V, D and J were amplified using mixed TRB-A/B primers. TCRdb reanalysed the multiplex PCR reads using MiXCR and keeps one entry per CDR3 protein. The table records more than 3,000 distinct CDR3 sequences, about two fifths of them present only once. The sequenced sample was blood. These receptors came from a human donor with a solid tumor.

Judged by abundance, this clonotype is large. The chain uses TRBV29-1 and TRBJ2-7, with D tentatively TRBD2 (5 bases). The CDR3 totals 13 residues. V lost 4 bases and J lost 2, with 12 bases in between. The germline gives CDR1 SQVTM, CDR2 ANQGSEA. CDR3 protein: CSVAGSDPYEQYF. CDR3 coding DNA: TGCAGCGTTGCAGGTAGCGACCCCTACGAGCAGTACTTC.

This clonotype was found once. The V gene is TRBV5-1, the J gene TRBJ1-1; D might be TRBD1 (5 bases). CDR1 and CDR2 from the germline V gene are SGHRS and YFSETQ. This CDR3 contains 13 residues. Trimming pared 6 bases from V and 6 bases from J, leaving 15 bases between. The CDR3 protein is CASTIAGRAEAFF. CDR3 nucleotide sequence: TGCGCCAGCACCATAGCGGGGCGCGCTGAAGCTTTCTTT.

This clonotype was seen more than once but under ten times. The chain uses TRBV7-3 and TRBJ2-1; TRBD2 matches 14 bases. The J segment lost 6 bases and the V segment lost 5 bases, leaving 3 bases of the junction unmatched. CDR1 SGHTA and CDR2 FQGTGA come from the germline V gene. The CDR3 totals 15 residues. The CDR3 nucleotides are TGTGCCAGCAGCCTGGGACTAGCGGGGGTCAATGAGCAGTTCTTC. The encoded protein is CASSLGLAGVNEQFF.

V and J are TRBV19 and TRBJ1-2, with unresolved D. Germline V gene data show CDR1 as LNHDA and CDR2 as SQIVND (reference sequence). V was clipped by 3 bases and J by 8 bases, with 10 bases between them. The CDR3 has 12 residues. The CDR3 DNA is TGTGCCAGTAGTATTGGGATGGAGGGCTACACCTTC. Protein sequence: CASSIGMEGYTF.

The chain recombines TRBV19 with TRBJ2-3; 8 bases map to TRBD2. Unmatched junction bases numbered 8, after V lost 4 bases and J lost 5 bases. This CDR3 comprises 15 residues. CDR1 is LNHDA and CDR2 is SQIVND in the germline V gene (reference sequence). CDR3 region: CASSTSGTRGDTQYF. CDR3 coding DNA: TGTGCCAGTAGTACCAGCGGGACTAGGGGAGATACGCAGTATTTT.